This is a list of T cell receptor beta chains from one sample in a study of T-cell reconstitution after alpha-beta-depleted transplantation in children. TCRdb reprocessed the PCR reads with MiXCR, giving one entry per CDR3 protein. The table records about 70,000 distinct CDR3 sequences, 11% of them present only once. The sample in question was PBMCs, obtained before TCRalphabeta/CD19-depleted stem cell transplant. Source of these receptors: a boy under 18 with acute myeloid leukemia, due to receive a stem cell transplant. CDR3s include the opening cysteine and the closing phenylalanine or tryptophan. The order of the fields is clone size, V gene, D gene, J gene, CDR3 protein, CDR3 DNA. D genes are given only for firm matches. Size is stated as once, few, many, or a class for an expanded clone.

clone size: many; V gene: TRBV6-1; D gene: TRBD2; J gene: TRBJ2-6; CDR3 protein: CGSSGRSGANVLTF; CDR3 DNA: TGTGGGTCTAGCGGGCGCTCTGGGGCCAACGTCCTGACTTTC
clone size: many; V gene: TRBV11-2; D gene: .; J gene: TRBJ1-4; CDR3 protein: CASSLSPGFAANEKLFF; CDR3 DNA: TGTGCCAGCAGCTTATCTCCGGGGTTTGCAGCTAATGAAAAACTGTTTTTT
clone size: many; V gene: TRBV5-1; D gene: TRBD2; J gene: TRBJ2-3; CDR3 protein: CASSPGGWRGRTDTQYF; CDR3 DNA: TGCGCCAGCAGCCCGGGGGGTTGGCGGGGTCGCACAGATACGCAGTATTTT
clone size: many; V gene: TRBV5-5; D gene: .; J gene: TRBJ2-5; CDR3 protein: CASSSGTTGVETQYF; CDR3 DNA: TGTGCCAGCAGTTCCGGGACAACAGGTGTAGAGACCCAGTACTTC
clone size: few; V gene: TRBV11-2; D gene: TRBD1; J gene: TRBJ1-1; CDR3 protein: CASSIRQGAHTEAFF; CDR3 DNA: TGTGCCAGCAGCATAAGACAGGGGGCTCACACTGAAGCTTTCTTT
clone size: many; V gene: TRBV7-9; D gene: .; J gene: TRBJ1-3; CDR3 protein: CASSFESSGNTIYF; CDR3 DNA: TGTGCCAGCAGCTTTGAAAGCTCTGGAAACACCATATATTTT
clone size: many; V gene: TRBV27; D gene: TRBD1; J gene: TRBJ1-1; CDR3 protein: CASSSDPGQGGGNTEAFF; CDR3 DNA: TGTGCCAGCAGTTCTGATCCGGGACAGGGGGGTGGGAACACTGAAGCTTTCTTT
clone size: many; V gene: TRBV4-2; D gene: .; J gene: TRBJ2-1; CDR3 protein: CASSHRDRGYNEQFF; CDR3 DNA: TGTGCCAGCAGCCATCGGGATCGGGGGTACAATGAGCAGTTCTTC
clone size: many; V gene: TRBV5-1; D gene: .; J gene: TRBJ1-1; CDR3 protein: CASSLALGGNTEAFF; CDR3 DNA: TGCGCCAGCAGCTTGGCCCTGGGAGGGAACACTGAAGCTTTCTTT
clone size: many; V gene: TRBV12-3/TRBV12-4; D gene: .; J gene: TRBJ2-3; CDR3 protein: CASSLGAGTDTQYF; CDR3 DNA: TGTGCCAGCAGTTTAGGAGCGGGCACAGATACGCAGTATTTT
clone size: many; V gene: TRBV4-3; D gene: TRBD2; J gene: TRBJ2-2; CDR3 protein: CASSQSSGSTNTGELFF; CDR3 DNA: TGCGCCAGCAGCCAGTCTAGCGGGAGTACGAACACCGGGGAGCTGTTTTTT